What follows are 6 T cell receptor beta chains derived from one specimen sequenced in a study of cytomegalovirus exposure and HLA in healthy donors. Use of 60 Vbeta and 13 Jbeta primers characterized the PCR. Assay used: immunoSEQ multiplex PCR; TCRdb lists only in-frame clones, some missing. There are about 140,000 clones in the sample; roughly a tenth occur only once, and 1.8% lies in the top ten. The source material was PBMCs. The receptor set was obtained from a male donor in good health and CMV-seronegative.

The chain recombines TRBV6-6 with TRBJ2-1; 7 positions match TRBD1. The germline gives CDR1 MNHNY, CDR2 SVGAGI (reference sequence). The CDR3 runs 16 residues. V gave up 6 bases and J gave up 0 bases; unmatched junction bases: 8. CDR3: CASRPTGVRSYNEQFF. The CDR3 DNA is TGTGCCAGCAGACCCACAGGGGTGCGCTCCTACAATGAGCAGTTCTTC.

This clone was recorded a few times. The chain employs TRBV15 and TRBJ2-2, with a weak D call TRBD1 (5 bases). V was trimmed by 3 bases and J by 2 bases, leaving 19 bases between them. This CDR3 comprises 18 residues. Germline V gives CDR1 LNHNV, CDR2 YYDKDF (reference sequence). The CDR3 DNA reads TGTGCCACCAGCAGCCTCCCCACGGCCAGGGTCAACACCGGGGAGCTGTTTTTT. It specifies CATSSLPTARVNTGELFF.

The CDR3 spells CASSRETQETQYF. As DNA, the CDR3 is TGTGCCAGCAGTAGGGAGACCCAAGAGACCCAGTACTTC. J is TRBJ2-5 and V is TRBV2; possibly TRBD2 for D (5 bases). Germline CDR1 is SNHLY and CDR2 is FYNNEI. This CDR3 is built from 13 residues. The V gene lost 5 bases and the J gene lost 1 base, with 8 bases spanning the gap.

This clone was seen a few times. This sequence joins TRBV6-5 and TRBJ2-3, with D possibly matching TRBD1 (6 bases). From germline, CDR1 is MNHEY and CDR2 SVGAGI. The V and J ends lost 2 bases and 4 bases respectively, with 10 bases between them. This CDR3 has 14 amino acids. Here the CDR3 DNA reads TGTGCCAGCAGTTACGCGGACAGCGCAGATACGCAGTATTTT. Residues: CASSYADSADTQYF.

The chain is built from TRBV5-4 and TRBJ2-3; 14 bases line up with TRBD2. The CDR3 covers 18 residues. J gave up 2 bases and V 0 bases, and 5 bases lay outside the gene matches. The germline CDR1 and CDR2 sequences are SGHNT and YYREEE (reference sequence). The CDR3 DNA reads as TGTGCCAGCAGCTTGGGTGGGACTAGCGGGGGTACCACAGATACGCAGTATTTT. Translating gives CASSLGGTSGGTTDTQYF.

This clone was observed a few times. The CDR3 nucleotides read TGCGCCAGCAGCTTGGATACCTACCGAACCTACGAGCAGTACTTC. Its protein product is CASSLDTYRTYEQYF. This chain connects TRBV5-1 to TRBJ2-7; no reliable D call. The V gene's germline CDR1 is SGHRS and CDR2 YFSETQ. The CDR3 runs 15 residues. Trimming took 0 bases from V and 2 from J, leaving 12 bases between them.